The T cell receptor (beta chain) described here comes from a study of shared clonotypes between healthy human individuals. The CDR3 has 16 residues. Unmatched junction bases numbered 12, after V lost 6 bases and J lost 3 bases. Germline V gives CDR1 SQVTM, CDR2 ANQGSEA. Produced via immunoSEQ multiplex PCR; TCRdb's table is partial and in-frame only. The repertoire holds fewer than 1.4 million clones, with around three quarters as singletons. This clonotype originated in a man in his late teens or twenties in good health. Some clones in this sample may be carry-over from other donors' samples. V is TRBV29-1 and J is TRBJ2-3; 10 positions match TRBD1. Material for sequencing was memory CD4+ T cells from PBMCs. Specified subset: CD45RA-negative fraction. The CDR3 DNA sequence: TGCAGCGTACAACAAGGGCGGGACAGGGGTACAGATACGCAGTATTTT. Translated: CSVQQGRDRGTDTQYF.